This entry lists 26 T cell receptor beta chains sequenced from one sample in a study of cytomegalovirus exposure and HLA in healthy donors. The PCR made use of 60 Vbeta and 13 Jbeta primers. Method: immunoSEQ multiplex PCR; TCRdb's copy keeps in-frame clones and lacks some. The data contain some 60,000 clones, 70% to 90% of them singletons. The source material was PBMCs. The source is a male donor in good health and CMV-seronegative.

The chain uses TRBV14 and TRBJ2-7; possible D gene TRBD1, 6 bases. This CDR3 contains 12 residues. Germline values: CDR1 SGHDN, CDR2 FVKESK. Trimming removed 2 bases from V and 9 bases from J, with 11 bases in between. CDR3 nucleotides: TGTGCCAGCAGCCAAAACAGGGAGTTGCAGTACTTC. Protein sequence: CASSQNRELQYF. Based on the CDR3 plus reference TRBV14 and TRBJ2-7, the full variable domain is EAGVTQFPSHSVIEKGQTVTLRCDPISGHDNLYWYRRVMGKEIKFLLHFVKESKQDESGMPNNRFLAERTGGTYSTLKVQPAELEDSGVYFCASSQNRELQYFGPGTRLTVT.

The V call is TRBV1, the J call TRBJ2-1; the table's D gene call, TRBD2, was not cross checked with the DNA. TRBV1 is a recognized pseudogene. The CDR3 contains 14 residues. CDR3 bases: TGCACCAGCAGCCTAGGACTAGTCAACAATGAGCAGTTCTTC. It encodes CTSSLGLVNNEQFF.

This chain uses TRBV6-6 with TRBJ1-1, with D maybe TRBD1 (6 bases). The CDR3 is 16 amino acids. Germline CDR1 and CDR2: MNHNY and SVGAGI (reference sequence). Trimming stripped 5 bases from V and 5 bases from J, with 21 bases between. The CDR3 DNA is TGTGCCAGCAGTCCTCGGGGGGCACAGGAGGGGACTGAAGCTTTCTTT. Residues: CASSPRGAQEGTEAFF.

This clone was recorded once. The chain combines TRBV19 with TRBJ2-5; no reliable D call. The CDR3 has 13 residues. Germline lookup yields CDR1 LNHDA and CDR2 SQIVND (reference sequence). Trimming cost V 1 base and J 3 bases, with 6 bases left between them. CDR3 amino acids: CASSIGRKETQYF. The CDR3 region has the DNA TGTGCCAGTAGTATAGGCAGAAAAGAGACCCAGTACTTC.

This chain joins TRBV4-1 and TRBJ1-2; D perhaps matches TRBD1 (6 bases). CDR1 is MGHRA, CDR2 YSYEKL, per germline. V lost 4 bases and J 2 bases, leaving 14 bases between the germline ends. The CDR3 has 15 residues. The CDR3 reads CASSRITGQNYGYTF. Written as DNA, the CDR3 is TGCGCCAGCAGCCGGATTACAGGGCAGAACTATGGCTACACCTTC.

This chain connects TRBV4-3 to TRBJ2-2; 8 positions agree with TRBD1. Trimming removed 4 bases from V and 4 bases from J; junction bases left unmatched: 14. This CDR3 has 18 residues. Germline CDR1 is LGHNA and CDR2 is YSLEER. CDR3 in DNA: TGCGCCAGCAGCCGTAGGGACCATTCCAGGGGGCTCACCGGGGAGCTGTTTTTT. Encoded protein: CASSRRDHSRGLTGELFF.

V and J are TRBV4-2 and TRBJ2-5; 7 bases are shared with TRBD2. V trimming: 2 bases; J trimming: 4 bases; junction bases outside the gene matches: 10. There are 16 residues in the CDR3. From germline, CDR1 is LGHNA and CDR2 YNFKEQ. CDR3 DNA sequence: TGTGCCAGCAGCCAAACGGGGGGACCGGGGGGAGAGACCCAGTACTTC. Amino acids: CASSQTGGPGGETQYF.

CDR3 amino acids: CASSVQGGAYEQYF. In DNA, the CDR3 is TGTGCCAGTAGTGTCCAGGGAGGAGCCTACGAGCAGTACTTC. The rearrangement links TRBV11-2 to TRBJ2-7; D is perhaps TRBD2 (6 bases). Germline assignment: CDR1 SGHAT and CDR2 FQNNGV. This CDR3 has 14 residues. Trimming cost V 9 bases and J 2 bases, with 17 bases left between them.

The chain recombines TRBV7-3 with TRBJ1-1; tentative D call: TRBD1 (5 bases). V was clipped by 4 bases and J by 6 bases, with 12 bases between them. The CDR3 runs 13 residues. Germline V gene sequence: CDR1 SGHTA, CDR2 FQGTGA. CDR3 loop: CASSSTGVSEAFF. DNA for the CDR3: TGTGCCAGCAGCTCTACGGGGGTCTCTGAAGCTTTCTTT.

The V call is TRBV28, the J call TRBJ1-2; D unresolved. The CDR3 runs 12 residues. The germline V gene has CDR1 MDHEN and CDR2 SYDVKM. Deletions cut 10 bases from V and 7 bases from J, with 16 bases between. CDR3 sequence reads: CATRIPGVGYTF. The CDR3 DNA reads TGTGCCACCAGAATCCCAGGTGTTGGCTACACCTTC.

This clone was seen only a few times. The chain carries TRBV7-3 and TRBJ2-7; 7 nucleotides line up with TRBD1. With 3 bases clipped from V and 5 bases from J, the junction kept 4 bases outside the gene matches. CDR1 and CDR2 from the germline V gene are SGHTA and FQGTGA. The CDR3 is 13 amino acids. CDR3 sequence: CASSFDRADEQYF. The CDR3 DNA reads as TGTGCCAGCAGCTTCGACAGGGCGGACGAGCAGTACTTC. The full variable domain, rest sourced from reference TRBV7-3 and TRBJ2-7, is GAGVSQTPSNKVTEKGKYVELRCDPISGHTALYWYRQSLGQGPEFLIYFQGTGAADDSGLPNDRFFAVRPEGSVSTLKIQRTERGDSAVYLCASSFDRADEQYFGPGTRLTVT.

The chain links TRBV30 to TRBJ1-4, with TRBD1 identical over 9 bases. There are 12 residues in the CDR3. Unmatched junction bases numbered 2, after V lost 5 bases and J lost 7 bases. Germline CDR1 is GTSNPN and CDR2 is SVGIG (reference sequence). The DNA of the CDR3 is TGTGCCTGGGGGACAGGGTTTGAAAAACTGTTTTTT. Encoded protein: CAWGTGFEKLFF.

This clone was seen once. The chain joins TRBV18 to TRBJ1-2; 12 bases align to TRBD1. The ends lost 5 bases at V and 6 bases at J; junction bases unmatched: 1. The CDR3 length is 13 residues. Looked up from germline, CDR1 is KGHSH and CDR2 is LQKENI. In nucleotides, the CDR3 is TGTGCCAGCTCAGGGACAGGGGGCGATGGCTACACCTTC. Amino acid sequence: CASSGTGGDGYTF. The full variable domain, with the rest looked up from reference TRBV18 and TRBJ1-2, is NAGVMQNPRHLVRRRGQEARLRCSPMKGHSHVYWYRQLPEEGLKFMVYLQKENIIDESGMPKERFSAEFPKEGPSILRIQQVVRGDSAAYFCASSGTGGDGYTFGSGTRLTVV.

The V gene is TRBV7-3, the J gene TRBJ2-1; the match to TRBD2 covers 13 bases. Germline V gene lookup returns CDR1 SGHTA and CDR2 FQGTGA. V was pared by 4 bases and J by 12 bases, with 3 bases of the junction left unmatched. CDR3 size: 13 residues. The CDR3 is CASSYRTSGGQFF. The DNA of the CDR3 is TGTGCCAGCAGCTATAGGACTAGCGGGGGGCAGTTCTTC. The full variable domain, in which reference TRBV7-3 and TRBJ2-1 provide the parts outside the CDR3, is GAGVSQTPSNKVTEKGKYVELRCDPISGHTALYWYRQSLGQGPEFLIYFQGTGAADDSGLPNDRFFAVRPEGSVSTLKIQRTERGDSAVYLCASSYRTSGGQFFGPGTRLTVL.

Details on this clone: The germline gene is not matched at one end of the junction; a read error may be the cause. The V call is TRBV9, the J call TRBJ1-1; 8 nucleotides line up with TRBD1. Germline loops: CDR1 SGDLS, CDR2 YYNGEE. The CDR3 contains 20 residues. The chain's CDR3 is CASSVGLGTGQSTLNTEAFF. The CDR3 DNA sequence: TGTGCCAGCAGCGTAGGTCTCGGGACAGGTCAATCAACCTTGAATACTGAAGCTTTCTTT. The entire variable domain, with the rest obtained from reference TRBV9 and TRBJ1-1, is as follows: DSGVTQTPKHLITATGQRVTLRCSPRSGDLSVYWYQQSLDQGLQFLIQYYNGEERAKGNILERFSAQQFPDLHSELNLSSLELGDSALYFCASSVGLGTGQSTLNTEAFFGQGTRLTVV.

The J gene is TRBJ2-3, the V gene TRBV6-6, with 8 bases matching TRBD2. CDR1 MNHNY and CDR2 SVGAGI come from the germline V gene (reference sequence). V dropped 4 bases and J dropped 4; count of bases not matched to a gene: 1. The CDR3 runs to 13 residues. Written as DNA, the CDR3 is TGTGCCAGCAGTTGGGGACTAGCAGATACGCAGTATTTT. Its protein product is CASSWGLADTQYF.

Only a few counts were recorded for this clone. This chain joins TRBV5-4 and TRBJ2-1; D not resolved. This CDR3 has 16 residues. With 0 bases removed from V and 0 bases from J, the gap between germline ends came to 10 bases. Germline-derived CDR1 and CDR2 are SGHNT and YYREEE (reference sequence). The CDR3 region is CASSLGADSSYNEQFF. Here the CDR3 DNA reads TGTGCCAGCAGCTTGGGGGCAGATAGCTCCTACAATGAGCAGTTCTTC.

The chain links TRBV19 to TRBJ1-2; possible D gene TRBD1, 6 bases. The CDR3 length is 13 residues. In germline, CDR1 is LNHDA, CDR2 SQIVND (reference sequence). Trimming left V 6 bases short and J 5 bases short, with 13 bases between. In DNA form, the CDR3 reads TGTGCCAGTAGCCCCGGGCAGGGGTATGGCTACACCTTC. Its protein product is CASSPGQGYGYTF.

CDR3 amino acids: CASSYSGGGPYGYTF. CDR3 coding DNA: TGTGCCAGCAGTTACTCGGGGGGGGGACCCTATGGCTACACCTTC. This rearrangement joins TRBV6-5 to TRBJ1-2; perhaps TRBD1 as D (5 bases). CDR1 is MNHEY and CDR2 is SVGAGI in the germline V gene. V lost 0 bases, J lost 4 bases, and 12 bases lay in between. The CDR3 contains 15 residues.

The V and J genes are TRBV5-1 and TRBJ2-1; 9 bases are shared with TRBD2. The trim removed 4 bases at V and 6 bases at J, leaving 5 bases unmatched. Germline V CDR1 and CDR2: SGHRS, YFSETQ. This CDR3 has 14 amino acids. CDR3 amino acids: CASSGRSGGNEQFF. The CDR3 DNA follows: TGCGCCAGCAGCGGGCGTAGCGGGGGCAATGAGCAGTTCTTC.

This rearrangement joins TRBV4-3 to TRBJ1-1; 9 bases agree with TRBD1. CDR1 LGHNA and CDR2 YSLEER come from the germline V gene. This CDR3 contains 14 residues. The trim removed 4 bases at V and 5 bases at J, leaving 5 bases unmatched. The CDR3 loop is CASSLPGQGTEAFF. In DNA form, the CDR3 reads TGCGCCAGCAGCCTTCCGGGACAGGGTACTGAAGCTTTCTTT.

This chain uses TRBV5-1 with TRBJ2-7, with 10 bases lining up with TRBD1. Trimming cost V 7 bases and J 3 bases; bases outside gene matches: 7. The germline V gene has CDR1 SGHRS and CDR2 YFSETQ. The CDR3 contains 14 residues. The CDR3 nucleotides are TGCGCCAGCGGGCTTGGGACAGGGGACTACGAGCAGTACTTC. Translating gives CASGLGTGDYEQYF.

The rearrangement links TRBV14 to TRBJ2-1; 7 nucleotides match TRBD2. The CDR3 has 14 amino acids. The germline gives CDR1 SGHDN, CDR2 FVKESK. The V segment lost 4 bases and the J segment 1 base; nucleotides outside the gene matches: 1. The CDR3 protein is CASSRGGSYNEQFF. As DNA, the CDR3 is TGTGCCAGCAGCCGCGGGGGTTCCTACAATGAGCAGTTCTTC.

This chain joins TRBV9 and TRBJ2-5, with 9 bases identical to TRBD2. The germline gives CDR1 SGDLS, CDR2 YYNGEE. The CDR3 is 15 residues long. Trimming removed 6 bases from V and 4 bases from J; junction bases left unmatched: 10. The CDR3: CASTKLSGGGETQYF. In nucleotides, the CDR3 is TGTGCCAGCACCAAGCTTAGCGGGGGTGGAGAGACCCAGTACTTC. The whole variable domain, filled in from reference TRBV9 and TRBJ2-5, reads DSGVTQTPKHLITATGQRVTLRCSPRSGDLSVYWYQQSLDQGLQFLIQYYNGEERAKGNILERFSAQQFPDLHSELNLSSLELGDSALYFCASTKLSGGGETQYFGPGTRLLVL.

The gene calls are TRBV5-1 and TRBJ2-7; D may be TRBD1 (6 bases). The CDR3 totals 17 residues. Trimming shortened V by 2 bases and J by 5 bases, and 23 bases separated the two germline ends. In germline, CDR1 is SGHRS, CDR2 YFSETQ. The CDR3 nucleotides are TGCGCCAGCAGCTTCTCCCCAATTGGGACATCTAGGCACGAGCAGTACTTC. Amino acid sequence: CASSFSPIGTSRHEQYF.

Here the CDR3 DNA reads TGTGCCAGCACCCCTTGGACAGGAGGGCCCTATGGCTACACCTTC. Its protein is CASTPWTGGPYGYTF. The chain combines TRBV6-1 with TRBJ1-2; TRBD1 matches 7 bases. The CDR3 contains 15 residues. V trimming: 7 bases; J trimming: 4 bases; junction bases outside the gene matches: 12. Germline V gene sequence: CDR1 MNHNS, CDR2 SASEGT.